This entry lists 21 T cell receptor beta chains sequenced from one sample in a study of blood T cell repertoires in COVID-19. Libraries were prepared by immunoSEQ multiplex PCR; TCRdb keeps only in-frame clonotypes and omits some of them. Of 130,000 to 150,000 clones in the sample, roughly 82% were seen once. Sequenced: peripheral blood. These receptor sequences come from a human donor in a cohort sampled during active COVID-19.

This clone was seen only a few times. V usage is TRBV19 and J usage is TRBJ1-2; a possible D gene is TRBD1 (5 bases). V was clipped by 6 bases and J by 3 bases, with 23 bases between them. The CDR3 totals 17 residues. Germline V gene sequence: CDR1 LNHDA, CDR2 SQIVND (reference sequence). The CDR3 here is CASSPPRGRAGDYGYTF. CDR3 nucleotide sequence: TGTGCCAGTAGCCCTCCCCGGGGGAGGGCCGGTGACTATGGCTACACCTTC.

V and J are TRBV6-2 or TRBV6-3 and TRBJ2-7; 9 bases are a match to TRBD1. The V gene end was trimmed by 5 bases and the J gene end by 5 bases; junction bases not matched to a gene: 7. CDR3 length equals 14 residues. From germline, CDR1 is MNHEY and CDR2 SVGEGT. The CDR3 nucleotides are TGTGCCAGCAGTCCCGGGACAGGGTCCAACGAGCAGTACTTC. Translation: CASSPGTGSNEQYF.

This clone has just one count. CDR3: CAWSGTGGYSNQPQHF. CDR3 DNA: TGTGCCTGGAGCGGGACAGGCGGGTATAGCAATCAGCCCCAGCATTTT. This rearrangement joins TRBV30 to TRBJ1-5; 8 nucleotides match TRBD1. This CDR3 spans 16 amino acids. CDR1 is GTSNPN, CDR2 SVGIG, per germline (reference sequence). J lost 0 bases, V lost 3 bases, and 7 bases had no gene match.

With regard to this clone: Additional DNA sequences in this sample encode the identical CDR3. This CDR3 is CASSRVGAGELFF. CDR3 DNA sequence: TGTGCCAGCAGCCGAGTAGGGGCCGGGGAGCTGTTTTTT. This chain links TRBV3-1 (or the pseudogene TRBV3-2) with TRBJ2-2, with D tentatively TRBD1 (5 bases). Trimming pared 4 bases from V and 6 bases from J, leaving 9 bases between. In germline, CDR1 is LGHDT, CDR2 YNNKEL (reference sequence). The CDR3 has 13 residues.

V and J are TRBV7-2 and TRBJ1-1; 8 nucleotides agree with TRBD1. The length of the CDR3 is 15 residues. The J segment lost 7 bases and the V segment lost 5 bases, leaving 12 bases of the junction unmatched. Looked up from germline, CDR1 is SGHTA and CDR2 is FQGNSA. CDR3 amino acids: CASSPLGRGPGEAFF. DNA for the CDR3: TGTGCCAGCAGCCCCCTCGGCAGGGGGCCGGGTGAAGCTTTCTTT.

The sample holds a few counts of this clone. The DNA of the CDR3 is TGCAGCGTTGGAGCCTCATTTGTAACAGATACGCAGTATTTT. It is translated as CSVGASFVTDTQYF. The V call is TRBV29-1, the J call TRBJ2-3; D remains ambiguous. The germline V and J ends were trimmed by 4 bases and 3 bases, with 14 bases remaining between them. This CDR3 has 14 amino acids. CDR1 SQVTM and CDR2 ANQGSEA come from the germline V gene.

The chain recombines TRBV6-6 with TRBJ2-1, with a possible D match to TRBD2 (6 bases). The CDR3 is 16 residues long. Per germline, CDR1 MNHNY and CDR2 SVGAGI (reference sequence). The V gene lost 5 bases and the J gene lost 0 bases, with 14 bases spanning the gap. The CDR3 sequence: CASSPSSGVSYNEQFF. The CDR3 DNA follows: TGTGCCAGCAGTCCATCCTCGGGGGTCTCCTACAATGAGCAGTTCTTC.

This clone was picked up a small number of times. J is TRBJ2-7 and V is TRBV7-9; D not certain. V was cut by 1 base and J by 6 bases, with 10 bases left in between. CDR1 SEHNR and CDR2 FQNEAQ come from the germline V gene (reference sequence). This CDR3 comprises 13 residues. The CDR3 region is CASSLVVLGEQYF. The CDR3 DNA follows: TGTGCCAGCAGCTTAGTAGTCCTCGGCGAGCAGTACTTC.

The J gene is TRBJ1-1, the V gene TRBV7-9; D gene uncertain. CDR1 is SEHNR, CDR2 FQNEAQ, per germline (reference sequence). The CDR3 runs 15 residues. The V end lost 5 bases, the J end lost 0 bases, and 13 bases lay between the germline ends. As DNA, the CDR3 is TGTGCCAGCAGCCCAGGCCCAGATATGAACACTGAAGCTTTCTTT. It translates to CASSPGPDMNTEAFF.

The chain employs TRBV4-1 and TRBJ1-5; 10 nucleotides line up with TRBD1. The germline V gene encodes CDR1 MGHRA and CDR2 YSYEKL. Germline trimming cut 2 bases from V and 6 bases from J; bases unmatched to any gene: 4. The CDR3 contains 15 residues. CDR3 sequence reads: CASSQRTGGFQPQHF. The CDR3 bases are TGCGCCAGCAGCCAAAGGACAGGGGGATTTCAGCCCCAGCATTTT.

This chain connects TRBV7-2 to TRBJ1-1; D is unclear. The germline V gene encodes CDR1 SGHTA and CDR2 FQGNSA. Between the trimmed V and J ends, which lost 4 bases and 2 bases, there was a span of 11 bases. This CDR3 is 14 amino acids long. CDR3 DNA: TGTGCCAGCAGCTCCAGAGGCCCAAACACTGAAGCTTTCTTT. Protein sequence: CASSSRGPNTEAFF.

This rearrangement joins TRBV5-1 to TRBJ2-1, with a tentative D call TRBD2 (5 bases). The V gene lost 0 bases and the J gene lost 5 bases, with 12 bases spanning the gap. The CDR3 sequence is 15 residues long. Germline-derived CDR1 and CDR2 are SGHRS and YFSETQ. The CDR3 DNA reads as TGCGCCAGCAGCTTGGAACAGCGAGCGGACAATGAGCAGTTCTTC. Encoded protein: CASSLEQRADNEQFF.

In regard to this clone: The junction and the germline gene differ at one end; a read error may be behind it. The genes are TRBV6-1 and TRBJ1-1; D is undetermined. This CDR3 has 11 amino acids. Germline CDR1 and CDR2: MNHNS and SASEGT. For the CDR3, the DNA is TGTGCCAGCAGAGAAGGACGAGGAGCTTTCTTT. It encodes CASREGRGAFF.

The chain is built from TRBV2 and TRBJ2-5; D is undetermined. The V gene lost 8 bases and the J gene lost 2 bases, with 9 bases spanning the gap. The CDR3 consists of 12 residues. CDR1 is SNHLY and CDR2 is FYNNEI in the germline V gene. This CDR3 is CASGRRQETQYF. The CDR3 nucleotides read TGTGCCAGCGGGCGAAGACAAGAGACCCAGTACTTC. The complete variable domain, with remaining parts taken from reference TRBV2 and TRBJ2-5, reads EPEVTQTPSHQVTQMGQEVILRCVPISNHLYFYWYRQILGQKVEFLVSFYNNEISEKSEIFDDQFSVERPDGSNFTLKIRSTKLEDSAMYFCASGRRQETQYFGPGTRLLVL.

The CDR3 bases are TGTGCCAGCACTCAACGGGGGAGCACAGATACGCAGTATTTT. Translating it yields CASTQRGSTDTQYF. The rearrangement uses TRBV28 and TRBJ2-3; TRBD2 is a possible D gene (6 bases). Between the trimmed V and J ends, which lost 7 bases and 0 bases, there was a span of 11 bases. The CDR3 contains 14 residues. Germline V gives CDR1 MDHEN, CDR2 SYDVKM.

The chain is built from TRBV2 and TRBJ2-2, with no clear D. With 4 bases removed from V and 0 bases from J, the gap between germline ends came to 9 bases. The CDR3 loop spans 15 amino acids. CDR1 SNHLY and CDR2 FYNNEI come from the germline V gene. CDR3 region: CASSVGHPNTGELFF. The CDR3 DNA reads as TGTGCCAGCAGTGTTGGCCACCCGAACACCGGGGAGCTGTTTTTT.

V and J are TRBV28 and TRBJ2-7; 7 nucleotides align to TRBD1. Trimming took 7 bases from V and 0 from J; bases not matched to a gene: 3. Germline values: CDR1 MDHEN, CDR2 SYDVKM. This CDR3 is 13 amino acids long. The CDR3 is CASTGTDSYEQYF. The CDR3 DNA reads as TGTGCCAGCACGGGGACAGACTCCTACGAGCAGTACTTC.

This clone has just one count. The CDR3: CASRRDRVTDTQYF. DNA of the CDR3: TGTGCCAGCAGACGGGACAGGGTCACAGATACGCAGTATTTT. V gene TRBV6-5 combines with J gene TRBJ2-3, with 9 bases fitting TRBD1. The CDR3 loop spans 14 amino acids. V lost 6 bases and J lost 2; bases outside the gene matches: 3. Germline CDR1 MNHEY, CDR2 SVGAGI.

This CDR3 reads CASSLAQGQPQHF. DNA for the CDR3: TGTGCCAGCAGCTTGGCACAGGGTCAGCCCCAGCATTTT. The gene calls are TRBV7-9 and TRBJ1-5; weak D call: TRBD1 (6 bases). This CDR3 has 13 residues. V was pared by 3 bases and J by 6 bases, with 9 bases between. Germline V gives CDR1 SEHNR, CDR2 FQNEAQ (reference sequence).

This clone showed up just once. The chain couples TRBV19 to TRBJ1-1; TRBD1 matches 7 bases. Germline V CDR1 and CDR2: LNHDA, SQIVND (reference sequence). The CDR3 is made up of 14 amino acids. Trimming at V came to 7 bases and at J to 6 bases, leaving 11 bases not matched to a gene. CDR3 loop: CASTKQGPGAEAFF. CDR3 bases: TGTGCCAGTACCAAACAGGGGCCGGGGGCTGAAGCTTTCTTT. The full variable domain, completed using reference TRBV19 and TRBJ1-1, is DGGITQSPKYLFRKEGQNVTLSCEQNLNHDAMYWYRQDPGQGLRLIYYSQIVNDFQKGDIAEGYSVSREKKESFPLTVTSAQKNPTAFYLCASTKQGPGAEAFFGQGTRLTVV.

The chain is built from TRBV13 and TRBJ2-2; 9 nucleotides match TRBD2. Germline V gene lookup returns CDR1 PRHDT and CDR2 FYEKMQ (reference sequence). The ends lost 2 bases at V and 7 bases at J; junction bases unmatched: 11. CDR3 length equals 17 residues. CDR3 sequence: CASSLPTYSGGVGELFF. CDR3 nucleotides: TGTGCCAGCAGCTTACCCACATATAGCGGGGGTGTCGGGGAGCTGTTTTTT.